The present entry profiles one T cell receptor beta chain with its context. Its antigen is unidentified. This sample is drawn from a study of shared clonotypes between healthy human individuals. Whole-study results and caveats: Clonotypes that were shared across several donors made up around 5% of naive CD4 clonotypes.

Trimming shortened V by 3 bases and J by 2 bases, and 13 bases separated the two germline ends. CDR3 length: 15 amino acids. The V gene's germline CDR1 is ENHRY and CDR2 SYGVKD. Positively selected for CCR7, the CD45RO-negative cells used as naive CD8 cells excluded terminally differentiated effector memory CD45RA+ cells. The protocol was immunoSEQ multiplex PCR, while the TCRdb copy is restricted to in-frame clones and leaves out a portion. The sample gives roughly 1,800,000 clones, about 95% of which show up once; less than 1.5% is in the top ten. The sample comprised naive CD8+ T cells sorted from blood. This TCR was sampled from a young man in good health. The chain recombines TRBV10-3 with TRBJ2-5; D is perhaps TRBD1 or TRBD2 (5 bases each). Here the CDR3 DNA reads TGTGCCATCAGTGAAATAGGGGACGGGCAAGAGACCCAGTACTTC. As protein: CAISEIGDGQETQYF.